This TCR beta chain was observed in a study of siplizumab effects on memory and regulatory T cells. About this clone itself: Its antigen is unknown.

CDR1 is SGHDN, CDR2 FVKESK, per germline. V dropped 3 bases and J dropped 0 bases, with 12 bases sitting between them. This CDR3 contains 17 residues. Notes on the study in general: Naive T cells were seen as more diverse than memory cells and as major alloresponse contributors.

Per sample, 75,000 to 100,000 TCR templates underwent assay. The table came from immunoSEQ multiplex PCR; TCRdb's copy has only in-frame clones and leaves some out. The sample shows about 72,000 clones, roughly nine tenths of them seen only once. This chain links TRBV14 with TRBJ2-6; D ambiguous. The sequencing input was CD8+ T cells sorted from blood. This TCR was recovered from a human donor in good health. The CDR3 DNA sequence: TGTGCCAGCAGCCATTTAGACCTCAGCTCTGGGGCCAACGTCCTGACTTTC. Its translation: CASSHLDLSSGANVLTF.